Included here is one TCR beta chain sequence, with context. The target of this receptor is not known. No base-level quality is on record; no much larger clone is a single base apart. RNA was extracted with the RNeasy kit and roughly 0.45 to 1 ug was reverse transcribed using random hexamers. The immunoSEQ multiplex PCR assay, covering 54 Vbeta and 13 Jbeta segments, was used to amplify TCR beta CDR3 regions. To correct PCR amplification bias, a synthetic template baseline was used for both primer optimization and computational correction. Regarding the original processing steps: Reads were annotated to V, D and J genes according to IMGT and were analyzed with immunoSEQ Analyzer, with only productive sequences retained. Clonality was calculated as one minus the Shannon entropy normalized by log2 of the number of productive unique sequences. For each patient and control, public and private clones were evaluated among the 100 most prevalent clones. Clones were defined as Susac-specific if absent from the healthy and MS cohorts, from roughly 1,100 published viral clones and from other ImmuneACCESS disease sequences. The public reads were reprocessed in TCRdb via fastp at Q25 and MiXCR, keeping in-frame beta chains. Rows with one shared CDR3 protein collapse into an entry with the most common genes and DNA. It is TCRdb's table, rather than the study itself, that gives the V and J calls and clone size. A total of about 180,000 distinct CDR3 sequences appear in this sample, roughly 96% of them only once. 0.15% to 0.2% of the sample goes to the ten largest clones.

The sample is drawn from a study of CD8 T cells in Susac syndrome (dated by TCRdb to the late 2010s). In the study overall: The study used repertoire sequencing to test whether antigen drove CD8+ T cell activation and differentiation in Susac syndrome. Clonality of the CD8+ T cell repertoire was compared between around 13 healthy donors, approximately 14 Susac syndrome patients and some 15 multiple sclerosis patients.

The paper's findings and limits, for the study overall: The number of individuals in the TCR sequencing and HLA analysis was recognized as being relatively small.

The CDR3 contains 15 residues, cysteine and phenylalanine counted. The entry retains the CDR3 DNA only, 45 bases that are in frame from base 1. The germline ends are 15 bases apart after V is trimmed by 1 base and J by 6 bases. The germline V gene (reference sequence) sets CDR1 to LNHNV and CDR2 to YYDKDF. Peripheral blood CD8+ and CD4+ T cells from healthy donors, Susac syndrome patients and multiple sclerosis patients were profiled by high-throughput TCR beta sequencing. The multiple sclerosis controls were treatment-naive patients who had stable or active relapsing-remitting disease and met the revised McDonald criteria. Bulk CD8+ and CD4+ T cells were purified magnetically by negative isolation, whereas CD8+ TEMRA cells were enriched by FACS. Blood was collected in EDTA tubes and processed within 24 hours, with PBMCs isolated through density gradient centrifugation. PBMCs intended for TCR sequencing were frozen in liquid nitrogen and were later thawed in a 37 degrees C water bath. The sorted or isolated CD4+, CD8+ and CD8+ TEMRA cells had a purity of 90% or higher.

The receptor comes from a human donor with multiple sclerosis. The chain couples TRBV15 to TRBJ1-1; the D gene is possibly TRBD1, with 6 bases matching. Sequenced: CD8+ T cells from PBMCs. For the CDR3, the sequence is CATSRGMDSFAEAFF. The sequenced DNA: TGTGCCACCAGCAGAGGGATGGACAGTTTTGCTGAAGCTTTCTTT.